This is a list of T cell receptor beta chains from one sample in a study of cytomegalovirus exposure and HLA in healthy donors. Generated by immunoSEQ multiplex PCR, the TCRdb table keeps only in-frame clones and is missing some. The sample lists about 180,000 clones, 75% occurring once. Sequencing was performed on PBMCs. The receptor set was obtained from a male donor in good health and CMV-seronegative. Each CDR3 is given with its conserved first and last residue.

j_call v_call cdr3_aa
TRBJ1-1 TRBV5-1 CASSLEGPGVRDEAFF
TRBJ2-7 TRBV13 CASSLAGEQYF
TRBJ2-3 TRBV6-1 CASSDFSRESTDTQYF
TRBJ2-1 TRBV4-3 CASSPEGRDEQFF
TRBJ1-2 TRBV29-1 CSVEGGPTGYGYTF
TRBJ2-1 TRBV5-6 CASSLQGIPYNEQFF
TRBJ1-5 TRBV6-5 CASSYRTNQPQHF
TRBJ2-2 TRBV5-5 CASSASSGRATGELFF
TRBJ2-3 TRBV7-8 CASSPPFRTQNTDTQYF
TRBJ1-2 TRBV19 CASFSGLYGYTF
TRBJ1-6 TRBV2 CASSIRFGGGGGPLHF
TRBJ1-5 TRBV19 CASSIPVGQPQHF
TRBJ1-5 TRBV28 CASSPVGSGQPQHF
TRBJ2-7 TRBV30 CALSGRISYEQYF
TRBJ1-5 TRBV15 CATSRDRRGQPQHF
TRBJ2-7 TRBV15 CATSRDGTGVLGEQYF
TRBJ2-1 TRBV6-6 CASTSLAGPESEQFF
TRBJ1-1 TRBV10-3 CAISDTGGHTEAFF
TRBJ2-1 TRBV6-5 CASSYSRTSVEQFF
TRBJ2-3 TRBV28 CASRASTDTQYF
TRBJ2-7 TRBV4-1 CASSRGQGNTYEQYF
TRBJ1-5 TRBV2 CASSLAGNQPQHF
TRBJ1-5 TRBV15 CATSRDRGYNQPQHF
TRBJ2-1 TRBV7-3 CASSLTRVSRNEQFF
TRBJ1-1 TRBV5-6 CASSFEGGRTRYAEAFF
TRBJ1-6 TRBV10-3 CAISDPPDNSPLHF
TRBJ2-7 TRBV5-1 CASSLASGSLSYEQYF
TRBJ1-2 TRBV9 CASSGDRGLGGYTF
TRBJ2-1 TRBV6-5 CASSRGSNAYNEQFF
TRBJ2-1 TRBV30 CAWSYISNEQFF
TRBJ1-5 TRBV5-5 CASSPNTGLHQPQHF
TRBJ2-1 TRBV7-9 CASSLDRAGYNEQFF
TRBJ2-3 TRBV6-5 CASSFLRGAGTDTQYF
TRBJ2-3 TRBV27 CASSVGTSGSTDTQYF
TRBJ1-4 TRBV29-1 CSAGTGGYYEKLFF